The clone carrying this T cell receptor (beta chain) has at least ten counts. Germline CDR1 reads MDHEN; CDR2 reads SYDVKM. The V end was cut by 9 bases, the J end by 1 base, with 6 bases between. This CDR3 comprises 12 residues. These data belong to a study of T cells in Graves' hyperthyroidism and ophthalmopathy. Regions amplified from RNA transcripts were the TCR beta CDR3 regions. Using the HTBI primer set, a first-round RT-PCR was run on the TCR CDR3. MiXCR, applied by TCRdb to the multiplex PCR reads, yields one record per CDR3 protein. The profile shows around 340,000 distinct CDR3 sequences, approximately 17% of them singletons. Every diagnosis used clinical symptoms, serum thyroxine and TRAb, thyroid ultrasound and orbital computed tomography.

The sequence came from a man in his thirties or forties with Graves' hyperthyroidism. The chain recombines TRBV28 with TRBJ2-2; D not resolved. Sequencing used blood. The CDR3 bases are TGTGCCAGTCAAAAGAACACCGGGGAGCTGTTTTTT. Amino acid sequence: CASQKNTGELFF.